The 13 T cell receptor beta chains given below trace back to one sample, sequenced in a study of blood T cell repertoires in COVID-19. Profiling relied on immunoSEQ multiplex PCR, and the TCRdb table lists in-frame clones only, not all of them. The sample lists over 120,000 clones; around 85% were seen once. The sample comprised peripheral blood. Receptor source: a woman of 80 years or more with acute or convalescent COVID-19.

The chain is built from TRBV5-4 and TRBJ2-5; TRBD2 matches 12 bases. V gave up 1 base and J gave up 4 bases; unmatched junction bases: 5. The CDR3 sequence is 16 residues long. CDR1 is SGHNT, CDR2 YYREEE, per germline (reference sequence). The CDR3 is CASSLWLAGGPETQYF. The DNA for the CDR3 is TGTGCCAGCAGCTTGTGGCTAGCGGGGGGGCCAGAGACCCAGTACTTC.

The rearrangement joins TRBV6-2 or TRBV6-3 to TRBJ1-2; 9 bases map to TRBD1. Germline-derived CDR1 and CDR2 are MNHEY and SVGEGT. The V and J ends lost 2 bases and 2 bases, in that order; junction bases with no gene match: 0. The CDR3 totals 14 residues. The CDR3 region has the DNA TGTGCCAGCAGTTACACAGGGGGCAACTATGGCTACACCTTC. This codes for CASSYTGGNYGYTF.

This clone was counted only a few times. V and J are TRBV19 and TRBJ1-1, with 10 bases matching TRBD1. The CDR3 loop spans 15 amino acids. After removal of 5 bases from V and 2 bases from J, the junction contained 5 bases not matched to a gene. Germline CDR1 LNHDA, CDR2 SQIVND (reference sequence). CDR3 in amino acids: CASSFRTGGNTEAFF. The CDR3 region has the DNA TGTGCCAGTAGTTTCCGGACAGGGGGAAACACTGAAGCTTTCTTT.

This rearrangement joins TRBV19 to TRBJ1-2; TRBD1 might be the D (5 bases). CDR3 size: 16 residues. CDR1 LNHDA and CDR2 SQIVND come from the germline V gene (reference sequence). V lost 5 bases and J 5 bases, leaving 21 bases between the germline ends. The CDR3 coding sequence is TGTGCCAGTAGTTCAAGACCCTCGGGGGGGAGGTATGGCTACACCTTC. It is translated as CASSSRPSGGRYGYTF.

V is TRBV19 and J is TRBJ1-2; possible D gene TRBD1, 5 bases. Germline V CDR1 and CDR2: LNHDA, SQIVND (reference sequence). V was cut by 0 bases and J by 2 bases, with 10 bases left in between. This CDR3 spans 15 amino acids. Here the CDR3 reads CASSIDPRANYGYTF. DNA of the CDR3: TGTGCCAGTAGTATAGATCCCAGGGCCAACTATGGCTACACCTTC.

This sequence joins TRBV2 and TRBJ1-1, with TRBD1 identical over 7 bases. The CDR3 is made up of 16 amino acids. Germline V gene lookup returns CDR1 SNHLY and CDR2 FYNNEI. V shed 1 base, J shed 0 bases, and the junction held 5 bases outside the gene matches. CDR3 in DNA: TGTGCCAGCAGTGAAGAGGGGGGACAGTTGAACACTGAAGCTTTCTTT. This translates into CASSEEGGQLNTEAFF.

This chain joins TRBV6-5 and TRBJ2-1, with TRBD1 identical over 8 bases. Trimming cost V 6 bases and J 6 bases; bases outside gene matches: 7. Per the germline V gene, CDR1 is MNHEY and CDR2 is SVGAGI. CDR3 length: 14 residues. CDR3 in amino acids: CASRTPGGLNEQFF. The CDR3 DNA reads TGTGCCAGCAGGACACCAGGGGGCCTCAATGAGCAGTTCTTC.

This clone was detected once. This chain uses TRBV9 with TRBJ2-3; tentatively, D is TRBD2 (6 bases). Germline V gene lookup returns CDR1 SGDLS and CDR2 YYNGEE. The V end was cut by 3 bases, the J end by 4 bases, with 15 bases between. The CDR3 is 15 amino acids. The DNA of the CDR3 is TGTGCCAGCAGCGATCTCCAAGGCGGGGCAGATACGCAGTATTTT. Protein product: CASSDLQGGADTQYF.

This chain uses TRBV5-5 with TRBJ2-2, with D perhaps TRBD2 (5 bases). The CDR3 is made up of 17 amino acids. Germline values: CDR1 SGHKS, CDR2 YYEKEE (reference sequence). Trimming cost V 1 base and J 4 bases, with 17 bases left between them. The CDR3 nucleotides are TGTGCCAGCAGCTTGTTGTCGGGGATTAAAGGCACCGGGGAGCTGTTTTTT. It encodes CASSLLSGIKGTGELFF.

This chain joins TRBV3-1 (or the pseudogene TRBV3-2) and TRBJ2-3; 11 positions match TRBD2. Germline values: CDR1 LGHDT, CDR2 YNNKEL (reference sequence). This CDR3 region has 16 residues. Unmatched junction bases numbered 6, after V lost 4 bases and J lost 3 bases. The CDR3 loop is CASSPLAGGGTDTQYF. The DNA for the CDR3 is TGTGCCAGCAGCCCTCTAGCGGGGGGCGGGACAGATACGCAGTATTTT.

The V gene is TRBV6-1, the J gene TRBJ1-2; weak D call: TRBD1 (5 bases). Per germline, CDR1 MNHNS and CDR2 SASEGT. Trimming stripped 2 bases from V and 2 bases from J, with 18 bases between. The length of the CDR3 is 17 residues. The CDR3 loop reads CASSEPGDRMMNYGYTF. In DNA form, the CDR3 reads TGTGCCAGCAGTGAACCGGGGGACCGAATGATGAACTATGGCTACACCTTC.

The chain has TRBV7-2 and TRBJ1-3; a possible D gene is TRBD1 (6 bases). The CDR3 is 15 amino acids. The V end lost 4 bases, the J end lost 4 bases, and 14 bases lay between the germline ends. From germline, CDR1 is SGHTA and CDR2 FQGNSA. CDR3 sequence reads: CASSSIQGSGNTIYF. The DNA of the CDR3 is TGTGCCAGCAGCTCCATACAGGGATCCGGAAACACCATATATTTT.

The rearrangement uses TRBV13 and TRBJ2-5, with D unclear. With 5 bases removed from V and 7 bases from J, the gap between germline ends came to 14 bases. CDR3 length: 13 amino acids. Germline V gene sequence: CDR1 PRHDT, CDR2 FYEKMQ (reference sequence). The DNA of the CDR3 is TGTGCCAGCAGCGAAGTTACCTTCGGGACCCAGTACTTC. Its protein product is CASSEVTFGTQYF. The whole variable domain, remainder taken from reference TRBV13 and TRBJ2-5, is AAGVIQSPRHLIKEKRETATLKCYPIPRHDTVYWYQQGPGQDPQFLISFYEKMQSDKGSIPDRFSAQQFSDYHSELNMSSLELGDSALYFCASSEVTFGTQYFGPGTRLLVL.